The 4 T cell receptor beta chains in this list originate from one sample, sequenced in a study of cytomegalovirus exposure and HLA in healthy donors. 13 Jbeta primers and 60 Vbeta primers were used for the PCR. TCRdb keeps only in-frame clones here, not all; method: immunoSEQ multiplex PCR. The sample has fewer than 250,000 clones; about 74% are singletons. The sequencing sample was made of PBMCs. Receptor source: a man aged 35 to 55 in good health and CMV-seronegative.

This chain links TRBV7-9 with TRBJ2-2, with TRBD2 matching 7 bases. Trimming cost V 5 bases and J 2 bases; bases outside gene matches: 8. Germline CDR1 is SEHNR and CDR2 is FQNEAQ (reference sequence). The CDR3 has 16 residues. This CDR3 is CASSLIGLDNTGELFF. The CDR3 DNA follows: TGTGCCAGCAGCCTTATAGGACTAGATAACACCGGGGAGCTGTTTTTT.

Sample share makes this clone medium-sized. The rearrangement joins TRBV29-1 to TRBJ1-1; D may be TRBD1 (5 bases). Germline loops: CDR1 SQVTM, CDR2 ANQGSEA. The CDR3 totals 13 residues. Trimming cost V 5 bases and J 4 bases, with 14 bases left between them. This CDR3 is CSVQAGQSTEAFF. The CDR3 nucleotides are TGCAGCGTTCAGGCAGGGCAGAGCACTGAAGCTTTCTTT.

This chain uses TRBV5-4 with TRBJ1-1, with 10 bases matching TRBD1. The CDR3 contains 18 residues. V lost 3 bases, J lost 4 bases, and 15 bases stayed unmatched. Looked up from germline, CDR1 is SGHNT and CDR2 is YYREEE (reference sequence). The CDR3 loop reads CASSSPNPGQGKGTEAFF. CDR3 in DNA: TGTGCCAGCAGCTCGCCTAATCCGGGACAGGGGAAGGGCACTGAAGCTTTCTTT. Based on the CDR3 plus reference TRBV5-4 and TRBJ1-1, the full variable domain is ETGVTQSPTHLIKTRGQQVTLRCSSQSGHNTVSWYQQALGQGPQFIFQYYREEENGRGNFPPRFSGLQFPNYSSELNVNALELDDSALYLCASSSPNPGQGKGTEAFFGQGTRLTVV.

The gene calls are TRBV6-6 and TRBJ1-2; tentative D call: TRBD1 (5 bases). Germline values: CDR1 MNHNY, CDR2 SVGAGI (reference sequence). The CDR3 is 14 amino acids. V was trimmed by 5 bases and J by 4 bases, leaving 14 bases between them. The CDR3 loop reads CASSKQVASYGYTF. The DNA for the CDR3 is TGTGCCAGCAGTAAACAGGTTGCTAGCTATGGCTACACCTTC.